Presented here are 22 T cell receptor beta chains from one specimen sequenced in a study of PD-1 blockade in classical Hodgkin lymphoma. Measured with immunoSEQ multiplex PCR; TCRdb has only the in-frame clones, and not every one. The sample holds 57,000 or so clones, about 91% seen once. All the patients suffered relapse after autologous stem cell transplantation, and brentuximab vedotin exposure differed. The sample here was peripheral blood mononuclear cells (PBMCs), taken at baseline. Receptor source: a human donor with classical Hodgkin lymphoma.

This chain uses TRBV4-2 with TRBJ1-2, with a tentative D call TRBD1 (5 bases). Germline CDR1 and CDR2: LGHNA and YNFKEQ. This CDR3 is built from 14 residues. With 0 bases removed from V and 2 bases from J, the gap between germline ends came to 7 bases. This CDR3 is CASSQEKGNYGYTF. The DNA of the CDR3 is TGTGCCAGCAGCCAAGAAAAGGGGAACTATGGCTACACCTTC.

This clone was seen only once. The V gene is TRBV7-8, the J gene TRBJ2-7; D may be TRBD2 (6 bases). V was trimmed by 3 bases and J by 2 bases, leaving 17 bases between them. The CDR3 loop spans 16 amino acids. Germline CDR1 reads SGHVS; CDR2 reads FQNEAQ. CDR3 residues: CASSLFVARGAYEQYF. The CDR3 DNA reads as TGTGCCAGCAGCTTGTTTGTGGCGCGGGGAGCCTACGAGCAGTACTTC.

This chain uses TRBV27 with TRBJ2-1, with 7 bases identical to TRBD2. CDR3 length: 15 amino acids. The germline CDR1 and CDR2 sequences are MNHEY and SMNVEV (reference sequence). The junction had 8 bases not matched to a gene; V was cut back by 3 bases and J by 6 bases. CDR3 bases: TGTGCCAGCAGTTTCCTGGCTAGCGGATTCAATGAGCAGTTCTTC. Encoded protein: CASSFLASGFNEQFF.

The chain carries TRBV7-8 and TRBJ1-5, with 8 nucleotides matching TRBD1. V shed 6 bases and J 6 bases; nucleotides not matched to a gene: 10. The germline CDR1 and CDR2 sequences are SGHVS and FQNEAQ. This CDR3 spans 15 amino acids. The CDR3 DNA reads TGTGCCAGCAGGCGAGACAGGGGAAGTCCTCAGCCCCAGCATTTT. Amino acid sequence: CASRRDRGSPQPQHF.

Concerning this clone itself: The same CDR3 arises from other DNA sequences in this sample as well. The chain is built from TRBV28 and TRBJ2-5; D is undetermined. The germline V and J ends were trimmed by 3 bases and 5 bases, with 4 bases remaining between them. Looked up from germline, CDR1 is MDHEN and CDR2 is SYDVKM. The CDR3 sequence is 11 residues long. The CDR3 DNA reads TGTGCCAGCAGTTTTAGGGAGACCCAGTACTTC. Protein product: CASSFRETQYF.

The V and J genes are TRBV7-9 and TRBJ2-1, with 7 bases fitting TRBD2. V shed 5 bases and J 0 bases; nucleotides not matched to a gene: 7. The CDR3 covers 16 residues. Germline values: CDR1 SEHNR, CDR2 FQNEAQ (reference sequence). The CDR3 DNA reads TGTGCCAGCAGCGCCCCAAGCGGGGCCTCCTACAATGAGCAGTTCTTC. Its protein is CASSAPSGASYNEQFF.

The CDR3 DNA sequence: TGTGCCAGCAGCACCGGGACCGGCTACGAGCAGTACTTC. This translates into CASSTGTGYEQYF. The chain is built from TRBV7-9 and TRBJ2-7; D is possibly TRBD1 or TRBD2 (5 bases each). With 5 bases removed from V and 3 bases from J, the gap between germline ends came to 11 bases. Germline assignment: CDR1 SEHNR and CDR2 FQNEAQ (reference sequence). The CDR3 covers 13 residues.

The chain combines TRBV2 with TRBJ1-6, with unresolved D. This CDR3 is 12 amino acids long. Trimming removed 4 bases at V and 12 bases at J, with 10 bases between. Germline CDR1 and CDR2: SNHLY and FYNNEI. In DNA form, the CDR3 reads TGTGCCAGCAGTGGCTTCGAGGGACCCCTCCACTTT. This codes for CASSGFEGPLHF. The full variable domain, in which reference TRBV2 and TRBJ1-6 provide the parts outside the CDR3, is EPEVTQTPSHQVTQMGQEVILRCVPISNHLYFYWYRQILGQKVEFLVSFYNNEISEKSEIFDDQFSVERPDGSNFTLKIRSTKLEDSAMYFCASSGFEGPLHFGNGTRLTVT.

The rearrangement links TRBV2 to TRBJ1-3; D perhaps matches TRBD1 (6 bases). There are 16 residues in the CDR3. The V and J ends lost 4 bases and 3 bases respectively, with 16 bases between them. Per germline, CDR1 SNHLY and CDR2 FYNNEI. As DNA, the CDR3 is TGTGCCAGCAGTGGAAACAGGGCATTAGGTGGAAACACCATATATTTT. Amino acids: CASSGNRALGGNTIYF.

This clone was seen only a few times. The chain combines TRBV7-2 with TRBJ1-2; D is perhaps TRBD1 (5 bases). V was clipped by 5 bases and J by 6 bases, with 16 bases between them. Germline values: CDR1 SGHTA, CDR2 FQGNSA. The CDR3 has 14 amino acids. CDR3 residues: CASSQMATADGYTF. In nucleotides, the CDR3 is TGTGCCAGCAGCCAAATGGCGACAGCCGATGGCTACACCTTC.

The V and J genes are TRBV10-3 and TRBJ1-2; possible D gene TRBD1, 5 bases. This CDR3 region has 14 residues. Germline loops: CDR1 ENHRY, CDR2 SYGVKD. Trimming took 5 bases from V and 1 from J, leaving 11 bases between them. CDR3 residues: CAISQGGRNYGYTF. CDR3 bases: TGTGCCATCAGTCAGGGAGGACGTAACTATGGCTACACCTTC.

V usage is TRBV27 and J usage is TRBJ2-3, with D perhaps matching TRBD1 (5 bases). The CDR3 is 15 amino acids. Trimming removed 8 bases from V and 6 bases from J, with 21 bases in between. Germline V gene data show CDR1 as MNHEY and CDR2 as SMNVEV (reference sequence). Here the CDR3 DNA reads TGTGCCAGCCAAGGAAGGCAGGGCTTCTCCGATACGCAGTATTTT. It specifies CASQGRQGFSDTQYF.

The V gene is TRBV7-6, the J gene TRBJ1-3; D gene ambiguous. The CDR3 sequence is 17 residues long. V was shortened by 3 bases and J by 0 bases, with 15 bases between the two germline ends. In germline, CDR1 is SGHVS, CDR2 FNYEAQ. The CDR3 loop reads CASSFRSYPLSGNTIYF. The CDR3 DNA follows: TGTGCCAGCAGCTTCCGGTCTTACCCCCTCTCTGGAAACACCATATATTTT.

This clone appeared a single time. This chain links TRBV6-5 with TRBJ2-7; the D is unclear. V was trimmed by 5 bases and J by 2 bases, leaving 13 bases between them. From germline, CDR1 is MNHEY and CDR2 SVGAGI. The CDR3 sequence is 14 residues long. The CDR3 DNA reads TGTGCCAGCAGTCTCACCTCCGTCGCCTACGAGCAGTACTTC. It yields the protein CASSLTSVAYEQYF.

V and J are TRBV7-8 and TRBJ1-2; 7 bases match TRBD1. Germline CDR1 and CDR2: SGHVS and FQNEAQ. The CDR3 is 14 amino acids. J gave up 0 bases and V 5 bases, and 3 bases lay outside the gene matches. The CDR3 here is CASSRDSSNYGYTF. The CDR3, as DNA: TGTGCCAGCAGCCGGGACAGTTCTAACTATGGCTACACCTTC.

This chain joins TRBV10-1 and TRBJ2-3, with D perhaps TRBD1 (6 bases). V gave up 3 bases and J gave up 4 bases, with 11 bases separating them. Germline V gives CDR1 WNHNN, CDR2 SYGVQD (reference sequence). The CDR3 runs to 14 residues. The CDR3 DNA reads as TGCGCCAGCAGTGATGGCAGGGGATCAGATACGCAGTATTTT. Translated: CASSDGRGSDTQYF.

This clone showed up just once. This rearrangement joins TRBV9 to TRBJ2-1, with a possible D match to TRBD2 (6 bases). V dropped 0 bases and J dropped 5 bases, with 9 bases sitting between them. This CDR3 contains 14 residues. Germline V gives CDR1 SGDLS, CDR2 YYNGEE. The CDR3 region is CASSVDGLHNEQFF. In DNA, the CDR3 is TGTGCCAGCAGCGTAGACGGACTACACAATGAGCAGTTCTTC.

The chain is built from TRBV2 and TRBJ1-6, with D uncertain. V dropped 3 bases and J dropped 7 bases, with 16 bases sitting between them. The CDR3 spans 16 residues. Germline CDR1 SNHLY, CDR2 FYNNEI. CDR3: CASSDSWIGRNSPLHF. The CDR3 region has the DNA TGTGCCAGCAGTGATTCCTGGATTGGGAGGAATTCACCCCTCCACTTT.

This clone was observed a few times. The chain couples TRBV27 to TRBJ1-2, with a tentative D call TRBD1 (5 bases). V was trimmed by 10 bases and J by 2 bases, leaving 11 bases between them. Germline assignment: CDR1 MNHEY and CDR2 SMNVEV (reference sequence). This CDR3 comprises 12 residues. CDR3 region: CATGGRNYGYTF. The CDR3 DNA is TGTGCCACCGGGGGACGGAACTATGGCTACACCTTC.

The V and J genes are TRBV2 and TRBJ2-3, with D perhaps matching TRBD1 or TRBD2 (6 bases each). The germline gives CDR1 SNHLY, CDR2 FYNNEI. V was pared by 9 bases and J by 6 bases, with 19 bases between. The CDR3 loop spans 14 amino acids. This CDR3 is CASKLSGALDTQYF. The CDR3 nucleotides read TGTGCCAGTAAACTATCGGGGGCATTGGATACGCAGTATTTT. Full variable domain (outside the CDR3, taken from reference TRBV2 and TRBJ2-3): EPEVTQTPSHQVTQMGQEVILRCVPISNHLYFYWYRQILGQKVEFLVSFYNNEISEKSEIFDDQFSVERPDGSNFTLKIRSTKLEDSAMYFCASKLSGALDTQYFGPGTRLTVL.

This chain connects TRBV11-3 to TRBJ2-7, with a tentative D call TRBD1 (5 bases). This CDR3 is 12 amino acids long. The germline V and J ends were trimmed by 5 bases and 3 bases, with 8 bases remaining between them. CDR1 is SGHNT, CDR2 YENEEA, per germline. In nucleotides, the CDR3 is TGTGCCAGCAGCCCAACAGGCTACGAGCAGTACTTC. The encoded protein is CASSPTGYEQYF.

By share, this clone counts as medium-sized. Here the CDR3 DNA reads TGTGCCAGCAGCTCCTATGGCGGGGGGGCCGTTGGTGAGCAGTTCTTC. Its protein product is CASSSYGGGAVGEQFF. V usage is TRBV7-3 and J usage is TRBJ2-1; 9 bases match TRBD2. The CDR3 has 16 amino acids. V dropped 4 bases and J dropped 9; count of bases not matched to a gene: 13. Germline loops: CDR1 SGHTA, CDR2 FQGTGA.